This is a list of T cell receptor beta chains from one sample in a study of response to subunit inactivated influenza vaccine. TCRdb analysed the RT-PCR reads with MiXCR anew, one entry per CDR3 protein. The sample lists over 800,000 distinct CDR3 sequences; roughly 20% were seen once. This specimen was PBMCs from blood, taken around 5 days after vaccination. These receptors were obtained from a man aged 50 to 59 who received an inactivated influenza vaccine. CDR3s include the opening cysteine and the closing phenylalanine or tryptophan. The D gene is left open where the match is weak. Some rows have no size entry. The others give once, few or many, or a class for an expanded clone.

clone_size | j_call | d_call | v_call | cdr3_nt | cdr3_aa
many | TRBJ2-1 | TRBD2 | TRBV5-1 | TGTGCCAGCAGCTCTAGCGGGAGCTCCTACAATGAGCAGTTCTTC | CASSSSGSSYNEQFF
NA | TRBJ1-5 | NA | TRBV12-3/TRBV12-4 | TGTGCCAGCAGTTTAGCGCTGAACAGGGACCACAATCAGCCCCAGCATTTT | CASSLALNRDHNQPQHF
many | TRBJ2-3 | TRBD1 | TRBV20-1 | TGCAGTGCTAAGGGGACAGTTAGCACAGATACGCAGTATTTT | CSAKGTVSTDTQYF
few | TRBJ2-7 | NA | TRBV11-2 | TGTGCCAGCGCCGGAGCGGGCAGGGTCTACGAGCAGTACTTC | CASAGAGRVYEQYF
few | TRBJ2-3 | TRBD2 | TRBV11-2 | TGTGCCAGCAGCCCCCTTACTAGCGGGGCTACAGATACGCAGTATTTT | CASSPLTSGATDTQYF
NA | TRBJ2-7 | NA | TRBV6-5 | TGTGCCAGCAGTTCAGGGTATAACGAGCAGTACTTC | CASSSGYNEQYF
few | TRBJ1-6 | TRBD1 | TRBV29-1 | TGCAGCGTGCAGACAGGGTCTTCACCCCTCCACTTT | CSVQTGSSPLHF
NA | TRBJ2-1 | TRBD2 | TRBV7-2 | TGTGCCAGCAGCCGCTGGCGGGCGGGAGGGACCTACAATGAGCAGTTCTTC | CASSRWRAGGTYNEQFF
NA | TRBJ2-1 | TRBD2 | TRBV2 | TGTGCCAGCAGCCAACTAGCGGGAGGAATCAATGAGCAGTTCTTC | CASSQLAGGINEQFF
many | TRBJ2-3 | NA | TRBV14 | TGTGCCAGCAGCCCTGACTTGGGTACGCAGTATTTT | CASSPDLGTQYF
NA | TRBJ2-3 | NA | TRBV15 | TGTGCCACCAGCAGACGAGGAGCCCCCACAGATACGCAGTATTTT | CATSRRGAPTDTQYF
NA | TRBJ2-3 | TRBD1 | TRBV6-5 | TGTGCCAGCAGTTACTCGACAGGGGGGGGTGCAGATACGCAGTATTTT | CASSYSTGGGADTQYF
many | TRBJ1-2 | NA | TRBV25-1 | TGTGCCAGCAGTGAATATGCGGGGGGCGCGAGCTATGGCTACACCTTC | CASSEYAGGASYGYTF
few | TRBJ1-2 | TRBD1 | TRBV7-2 | TGTGCCAGCAGCCGCGGGGGGTGGGGACAGGGGCTATATGGCTACACCTTC | CASSRGGWGQGLYGYTF
NA | TRBJ2-1 | NA | TRBV6-2/TRBV6-3 | TGTGCCAGCAGTCACCGCTTCAATGAGCAGTTCTTC | CASSHRFNEQFF
many | TRBJ2-7 | TRBD2 | TRBV7-2 | TGTGCCAGCAGTTTACGGGGGGCCTACGAGCAGTACTTC | CASSLRGAYEQYF
NA | TRBJ2-3 | TRBD2 | TRBV11-2 | TGTGCCAGCAGCTTCCGACTAGCTCAAGATACGCAGTATTTT | CASSFRLAQDTQYF
NA | TRBJ2-7 | TRBD1 | TRBV3-1 | TGTGCCAGCAGCCAACAAGGGACAGGTCTTTCCTACGAGCAGTACTTC | CASSQQGTGLSYEQYF
few | TRBJ1-1 | NA | TRBV15 | TGTGCCACCAGCAGAGATATCGAGGGGACTGAAGCTTTCTTT | CATSRDIEGTEAFF
NA | TRBJ2-3 | NA | TRBV5-1 | TGCGCCAGCAGCTCCTTTGGGCAACGCACAGATACGCAGTATTTT | CASSSFGQRTDTQYF
few | TRBJ2-7 | TRBD1 | TRBV6-5 | TGTGCCAGCAGTTACGGTGAGGGGGCCGGGTACGAGCAGTACTTC | CASSYGEGAGYEQYF
few | TRBJ2-4 | NA | TRBV6-1 | TGTGCCAGCACCAAGGGGGGCCGGGTTTCTGACATTCAGTACTTC | CASTKGGRVSDIQYF
many | TRBJ2-3 | TRBD2 | TRBV12-3/TRBV12-4 | TGTGCCAGCAGGGCTAGCGGGAGTAGGACAGATACGCAGTATTTT | CASRASGSRTDTQYF
few | TRBJ2-3 | TRBD2 | TRBV28 | TGTGCCAGCAGTTTAACAGCCCTAGCGGGAGGCATGAGGGATACGCAGTATTTT | CASSLTALAGGMRDTQYF
few | TRBJ2-1 | TRBD2 | TRBV20-1 | TGCAGTGTAGCTAGCGGGGTTTACAATGAGCAGTTCTTC | CSVASGVYNEQFF
NA | TRBJ2-1 | NA | TRBV7-9 | TGTGCCACCAGCACTGGACTCGCGTACAATGAGCAGTTCTTC | CATSTGLAYNEQFF
NA | TRBJ2-7 | TRBD1 | TRBV12-3/TRBV12-4 | TGTGCCAGCAGTTTGCTGGGACAGGCCTACGAGCAGTACTTC | CASSLLGQAYEQYF
NA | TRBJ1-2 | NA | TRBV6-1 | TGTGCCAGCAGTCCTATGTCGAACTATGGCTACACCTTC | CASSPMSNYGYTF
NA | TRBJ2-7 | NA | TRBV28 | TGTGCCAGCAGTCCGACCCTAAACGAGCAGTACTTC | CASSPTLNEQYF
NA | TRBJ2-5 | TRBD2 | TRBV12-3/TRBV12-4 | TGTGCCAGCAGTTCCGCGACTAGCAAAGAGACCCAGTACTTC | CASSSATSKETQYF
NA | TRBJ1-1 | TRBD1 | TRBV4-2 | TGTGCCAGCAGCCCATATAAAACCGGGACAGGGACGATGAACACTGAAGCTTTCTTT | CASSPYKTGTGTMNTEAFF
NA | TRBJ2-5 | TRBD1 | TRBV7-2 | TGTGCCAGCAGCTTAGCCAACTGGCGGGACAGGGCCCAAGAGACCCAGTACTTC | CASSLANWRDRAQETQYF
NA | TRBJ2-1 | TRBD2 | TRBV7-2 | TGTGCCAGCAGCTTAGCGCGGGCTAGCGGGCGGAGGGAGCAGTTCTTC | CASSLARASGRREQFF
NA | TRBJ1-2 | TRBD1 | TRBV20-1 | TGCAGTGCTATCGGAGACAGGGACTATGGCTACACCTTC | CSAIGDRDYGYTF
few | TRBJ2-1 | TRBD2 | TRBV12-3/TRBV12-4 | TGTGCCAGCAGTTGGGGCGGGGGCTCCTACAATGAGCAGTTCTTC | CASSWGGGSYNEQFF
NA | TRBJ2-2 | NA | TRBV20-1 | TGCAGTGGGAGGGGAGGCTTGGACACCGGGGAGCTGTTTTTT | CSGRGGLDTGELFF
many | TRBJ2-7 | TRBD1 | TRBV5-1 | TGCGCCAGCAGCTTGGAAGACAGGGGAAACGACGAGCAGTACTTC | CASSLEDRGNDEQYF
few | TRBJ2-3 | TRBD2 | TRBV4-1 | TGCGCCAGCAGCCAAGAAGGAAGTAGCGGGGGGTCGCGTTGGATTCGCAGCACAGATACGCAGTATTTT | CASSQEGSSGGSRWIRSTDTQYF
NA | TRBJ2-5 | TRBD2 | TRBV7-6 | TGTGCCAGCAGCTTATTGGGGGTAGCGGGGTACCAAGAGACCCAGTACTTC | CASSLLGVAGYQETQYF
NA | TRBJ2-1 | TRBD2 | TRBV10-3 | TGTGCCATCATGGGGACTAGCGGGGGGGCCTTGCATGAGCAGTTCTTC | CAIMGTSGGALHEQFF
many | TRBJ2-1 | NA | TRBV12-3/TRBV12-4 | TGTGCCAGCAGTTTAGTCGGGCGGAATGAGCAGTTCTTC | CASSLVGRNEQFF
many | TRBJ2-7 | NA | TRBV12-3/TRBV12-4 | TGTGCCAGCAGTTTAGGTTCGCCAGAGCAGTACTTC | CASSLGSPEQYF
NA | TRBJ2-2 | TRBD2 | TRBV7-2 | TGTGCCCTAAGGCGCGGGGGGGTCAACACCGGGGAGCTGTTTTTT | CALRRGGVNTGELFF
few | TRBJ1-5 | NA | TRBV28 | TGTGCCAGCAGCACCGCCTCCAGGGGCTATAGCAATCAGCCCCAGCATTTT | CASSTASRGYSNQPQHF
few | TRBJ2-5 | NA | TRBV5-1 | TGCGCCAGCAGCTTGGGTCGATCGGGCCAAGAGACCCAGTACTTC | CASSLGRSGQETQYF
NA | TRBJ1-6 | NA | TRBV11-2 | TGTGCCAGCAGACTAACCGGGACGGGAAATTCACCCCTCCACTTT | CASRLTGTGNSPLHF
few | TRBJ2-7 | NA | TRBV12-3/TRBV12-4 | TGTGCCAGCAGTTTTGATTGGTTGGCTCGCTCCTACGAGCAGTACTTC | CASSFDWLARSYEQYF
NA | TRBJ2-7 | NA | TRBV20-1 | TGCAGTGCTAGAGGACTAGTTGGCTACGAGCAGTACTTC | CSARGLVGYEQYF
few | TRBJ2-1 | TRBD2 | TRBV3-1 | TGTGCCAGCAGCCAGGGACTAGCGGGGACCGAGCAGTTCTTC | CASSQGLAGTEQFF
few | TRBJ1-6 | NA | TRBV2 | TGTGCCAGCAGTCAGGATCCGGGAGGGCGGGATTCACCCCTCCACTTT | CASSQDPGGRDSPLHF
NA | TRBJ2-1 | TRBD2 | TRBV7-6 | TGTGCCAGCAGCTTAAGATACTGGGCTAGCGGCATGTTCTTC | CASSLRYWASGMFF
NA | TRBJ1-2 | NA | TRBV10-3 | TGTGCCATCAGTGAGTCACGGGGTGGCTACACCTTC | CAISESRGGYTF
NA | TRBJ2-5 | NA | TRBV11-2 | TGTGCCAACCCGCAAGCGACCCAGTACTTC | CANPQATQYF
NA | TRBJ2-7 | TRBD1 | TRBV3-1 | TGTGCCAGCAGACTCGGGACAGGGGGCTTCTACGAGCAGTACTTC | CASRLGTGGFYEQYF
NA | TRBJ2-7 | NA | TRBV5-5 | TGTGCCAGCAGCCCAGGCGCTAGCGCGACCTACGAGCAGTACTTC | CASSPGASATYEQYF